The rows below give T cell receptor beta chains drawn from one sample of a study of Ad26.COV2.S vaccination and SARS-CoV-2 variants. The protocol was immunoSEQ multiplex PCR, while the TCRdb copy is restricted to in-frame clones and leaves out a portion. Altogether over 100,000 clones are present, about 78% being singletons, with the ten largest covering around 15%. The source was peripheral blood, collected after recovery from COVID-19. The receptor set was obtained from a human donor who had recovered from COVID-19. CDR3s include the opening cysteine and the closing phenylalanine or tryptophan. A D gene is named only where the DNA matches it firmly. The size field is filled for only some rows; it gives once, few, many or a size class.

J: TRBJ1-1
size: few
D: NA
length: 15
V: TRBV19
DNA: TGTGCCAGCGGGGCAGGAAGGGAATGGAGCACTGAAGCTTTCTTT
CDR3: CASGAGREWSTEAFF

J: TRBJ2-7
size: NA
D: NA
length: 15
V: TRBV3-1/TRBV3-2
DNA: TGTGCCAGGGGCGGGTTGAGGACGAGCTCCTACGAGCAGTACTTC
CDR3: CARGGLRTSSYEQYF

J: TRBJ1-6
size: few
D: NA
length: 13
V: TRBV2
DNA: TGTGCCAGCAGGGGAAGATCAAATTCACCCCTCCACTTT
CDR3: CASRGRSNSPLHF

J: TRBJ2-2
size: NA
D: NA
length: 18
V: TRBV4-2
DNA: TGTGCCAGCAGCCAAGATGTGATAGGGAGCGCGAACACCGGGGAGCTGTTTTTT
CDR3: CASSQDVIGSANTGELFF

J: TRBJ2-6
size: NA
D: NA
length: 18
V: TRBV7-5
DNA: TGTGTCAGAAGCTTTTTCGTTCGGAGAACCTCTGGGGCCAACGTCCTGACTTTC
CDR3: CVRSFFVRRTSGANVLTF

J: TRBJ2-1
size: NA
D: TRBD2
length: 15
V: TRBV19
DNA: TGTGCCAGTAGCCCTGAGCGGGGGGGCCCCAATGAGCAGTTCTTC
CDR3: CASSPERGGPNEQFF

J: TRBJ1-2
size: few
D: NA
length: 12
V: TRBV14
DNA: TGTGCCAGCAGCCAGGGTTCCGGTGGCTACACCTTC
CDR3: CASSQGSGGYTF

J: TRBJ2-5
size: NA
D: NA
length: 15
V: TRBV5-4
DNA: TGTGCCAGCAGCGCCGGCGGACGGGATCAAGAGACCCAGTACTTC
CDR3: CASSAGGRDQETQYF

J: TRBJ2-7
size: NA
D: NA
length: 13
V: TRBV7-9
DNA: TGTGCCAGCAGCTTAGGTCAGCTTTCCGAGCAGTACTTC
CDR3: CASSLGQLSEQYF

J: TRBJ2-4
size: NA
D: TRBD1
length: 16
V: TRBV28
DNA: TGTGCCAGCAGTTCTACAGGGGGTTTATTCAAAAACATTCAGTACTTC
CDR3: CASSSTGGLFKNIQYF

J: TRBJ2-1
size: NA
D: TRBD2
length: 14
V: TRBV11-2
DNA: TGTGCCAGCAGCTTAGCGGGGGGGAACAATGAGCAGTTCTTC
CDR3: CASSLAGGNNEQFF

J: TRBJ1-5
size: NA
D: NA
length: 10
V: TRBV20-1
DNA: TGCAGTGCTCCCGGCCAGCCCCAGCATTTT
CDR3: CSAPGQPQHF

J: TRBJ1-6
size: NA
D: TRBD1
length: 14
V: TRBV13
DNA: TGTGCCAGCAGCCTAGGACAGGGAGATTCACCCCTCCACTTT
CDR3: CASSLGQGDSPLHF

J: TRBJ1-5
size: NA
D: NA
length: 14
V: TRBV2
DNA: TGTGCCAGCAGTGAAGCTTCCCCCAACCAGCCCCAGCATTTT
CDR3: CASSEASPNQPQHF

J: TRBJ2-5
size: once
D: TRBD2
length: 15
V: TRBV29-1
DNA: TGCAGCGTTTCAAGACTAGCGCAGTACCAAGAGACCCAGTACTTC
CDR3: CSVSRLAQYQETQYF

J: TRBJ2-3
size: NA
D: NA
length: 13
V: TRBV10-1
DNA: TGCGCCAGCAGTGTGGGGGGCGCGGATACGCAGTATTTT
CDR3: CASSVGGADTQYF

J: TRBJ1-2
size: NA
D: TRBD1
length: 15
V: TRBV15
DNA: TGTGCCACCAGCAGAGAGAGGACAGGGAACTATGGCTACACCTTC
CDR3: CATSRERTGNYGYTF

J: TRBJ1-3
size: NA
D: NA
length: 14
V: TRBV30
DNA: TGTGCCTGGAGTGCAGGGGAGCTCGGAAACACCATATATTTT
CDR3: CAWSAGELGNTIYF

J: TRBJ2-1
size: NA
D: TRBD2
length: 17
V: TRBV9
DNA: TGTGCCAGCAGCGCAGGACTAGCGGGGGCCAATTACAATGAGCAGTTCTTC
CDR3: CASSAGLAGANYNEQFF

J: TRBJ2-1
size: NA
D: TRBD2
length: 18
V: TRBV2
DNA: TGTGCCAGCAGTGGGGGGAGGGTCGGTACGATTAATTCTCATGAGCAGTTCTTC
CDR3: CASSGGRVGTINSHEQFF

J: TRBJ2-7
size: NA
D: NA
length: 13
V: TRBV18
DNA: TGTGCCAGCTCACCCCAGGGGTCCTACGAGCAGTACTTC
CDR3: CASSPQGSYEQYF

J: TRBJ1-2
size: NA
D: NA
length: 16
V: TRBV28
DNA: TGTGCCAGCAGTTTAGGATCGGGGGGGCTTAACTATGGCTACACCTTC
CDR3: CASSLGSGGLNYGYTF

J: TRBJ2-3
size: once
D: TRBD2
length: 14
V: TRBV6-5
DNA: TGTGCCAGCACCGAGCGGGGGGACACAGATACGCAGTATTTT
CDR3: CASTERGDTDTQYF

J: TRBJ2-4
size: few
D: NA
length: 13
V: TRBV2
DNA: TGTGCCAGCAGGCCGGTAGCCAAAAACATTCAGTACTTC
CDR3: CASRPVAKNIQYF

J: TRBJ1-2
size: NA
D: TRBD1
length: 15
V: TRBV9
DNA: TGTGCCAGCAGCGTAGGATATCTACAGGGGAATGGCTACACCTTC
CDR3: CASSVGYLQGNGYTF

J: TRBJ1-2
size: NA
D: NA
length: 10
V: TRBV29-1
DNA: TGCAGCGTTTCCGAAAGGGGCTACACCTTC
CDR3: CSVSERGYTF

J: TRBJ2-3
size: NA
D: NA
length: 14
V: TRBV4-3
DNA: TGCGCCAGCAGCCAAGATCGGGGCACAGATACGCAGTATTTT
CDR3: CASSQDRGTDTQYF

J: TRBJ2-7
size: NA
D: TRBD1
length: 14
V: TRBV5-6
DNA: TGTGCCAGCACCGACAAGGACAGGGGCTACGAGCAGTACTTC
CDR3: CASTDKDRGYEQYF

J: TRBJ1-1
size: once
D: NA
length: 17
V: TRBV4-2
DNA: TGTGCCAGCAGCCACCCGATCGGAACCAGCCAGGGTCCTGAAGCTTTCTTT
CDR3: CASSHPIGTSQGPEAFF